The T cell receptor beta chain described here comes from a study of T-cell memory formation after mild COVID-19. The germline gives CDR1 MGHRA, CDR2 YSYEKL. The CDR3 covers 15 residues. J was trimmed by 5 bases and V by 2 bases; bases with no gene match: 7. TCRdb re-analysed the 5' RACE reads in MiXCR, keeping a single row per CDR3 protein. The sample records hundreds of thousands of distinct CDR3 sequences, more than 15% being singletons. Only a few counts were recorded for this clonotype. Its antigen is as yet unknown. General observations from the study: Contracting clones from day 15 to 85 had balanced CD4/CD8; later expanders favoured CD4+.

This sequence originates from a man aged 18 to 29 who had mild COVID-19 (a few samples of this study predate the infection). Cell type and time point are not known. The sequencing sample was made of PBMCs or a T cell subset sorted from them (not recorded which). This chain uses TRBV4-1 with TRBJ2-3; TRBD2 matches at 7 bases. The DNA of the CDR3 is TGCGCCAGCAGCCAAAGAGCGGGGATTCAAGATACGCAGTATTTT. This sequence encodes CASSQRAGIQDTQYF.